This entry lists 20 T cell receptor beta chains sequenced from one sample in a study of type 1 and type 2 diabetes patients. The PCR template was genomic DNA. Amplification of the beta chain CDR3 used 30 forward and 13 reverse multiplex primers. Via MiXCR, TCRdb re-called the multiplex PCR reads, giving one row per CDR3 protein. Of 250,000 or so distinct CDR3 sequences in the sample, around 47% were seen once. The sequencing input was peripheral blood mononuclear cells (PBMCs). The receptors shown here come from a man aged 18 to 29 with type 2 diabetes.

Details on this clonotype: This CDR3 fails to terminate in the conserved phenylalanine or tryptophan, so it likely reflects a read error. V and J are TRBV13 and TRBJ2-7; D possibly matches TRBD1 or TRBD2 (5 bases each). V was trimmed by 2 bases and J by 3 bases, leaving 14 bases between them. The CDR3 extends over 15 amino acids. Per the germline V gene, CDR1 is PRHDT and CDR2 is FYEKMQ (reference sequence). The CDR3 here is CASSLSGQANYEQYL. Here the CDR3 DNA reads TGTGCCAGCAGCTTATCGGGGCAGGCTAACTACGAGCAGTACCTC.

The V call is TRBV27, the J call TRBJ2-7; D is unresolved. Germline V lookup: CDR1 MNHEY, CDR2 SMNVEV (reference sequence). This CDR3 is built from 16 residues. Between the trimmed V and J ends, which lost 5 bases and 4 bases, there was a span of 21 bases. DNA for the CDR3: TGTGCCAGCAGTCCTTACCCTCGGGCCCTCGTATACGAGCAGTACTTC. Encoded protein: CASSPYPRALVYEQYF.

This sequence joins TRBV28 and TRBJ2-1; TRBD2 aligns across 11 bases. V trimming: 3 bases; J trimming: 7 bases; junction bases outside the gene matches: 8. Germline V gene data show CDR1 as MDHEN and CDR2 as SYDVKM. The CDR3 totals 16 residues. Here the CDR3 reads CASSFRLLAGANEQFF. The CDR3 region has the DNA TGTGCCAGCAGTTTCCGGTTACTAGCGGGGGCGAATGAGCAGTTCTTC.

The rearrangement links TRBV10-1 to TRBJ1-5; tentatively, D is TRBD1 (5 bases). The V gene's germline CDR1 is WNHNN and CDR2 SYGVQD (reference sequence). This CDR3 comprises 14 residues. Trimming pared 2 bases from V and 2 bases from J, leaving 7 bases between. The DNA of the CDR3 is TGCGCCAGCAGTGAGGAGGGGCGCAATCAGCCCCAGCATTTT. Its translation is CASSEEGRNQPQHF.

This clonotype turned up a few times. The chain uses TRBV15 and TRBJ2-2; D remains unclear. Trimming took off 1 base at V and 7 bases at J, with 16 bases between the two ends. Germline V gives CDR1 LNHNV, CDR2 YYDKDF (reference sequence). The CDR3 is 16 residues long. CDR3 nucleotides: TGTGCCACCAGCAGAGTATTAGGAGCTAATGGCGGGGAGCTGTTTTTT. As protein: CATSRVLGANGGELFF. The entire variable domain, with the rest obtained from reference TRBV15 and TRBJ2-2, is as follows: DAMVIQNPRYQVTQFGKPVTLSCSQTLNHNVMYWYQQKSSQAPKLLFHYYDKDFNNEADTPDNFQSRRPNTSFCFLDIRSPGLGDTAMYLCATSRVLGANGGELFFGEGSRLTVL.

This clonotype occurred a few times. This chain links TRBV7-3 with TRBJ2-2, with 8 bases that match TRBD1. The CDR3 is made up of 15 amino acids. Per the germline V gene, CDR1 is SGHTA and CDR2 is FQGTGA. The junction had 8 bases not matched to a gene; V was cut back by 5 bases and J by 6 bases. Here the CDR3 DNA reads TGTGCCAGCAGCACCGGACAGGGCTTCCCCGGGGAGCTGTTTTTT. Encoded protein: CASSTGQGFPGELFF. Filled out from reference TRBV7-3 and TRBJ2-2, the complete variable domain reads GAGVSQTPSNKVTEKGKYVELRCDPISGHTALYWYRQSLGQGPEFLIYFQGTGAADDSGLPNDRFFAVRPEGSVSTLKIQRTERGDSAVYLCASSTGQGFPGELFFGEGSRLTVL.

This sequence joins TRBV12-3 or TRBV12-4 and TRBJ1-5; TRBD1 agrees at 7 bases. CDR3 length: 15 amino acids. With 3 bases clipped from V and 2 bases from J, the junction kept 4 bases outside the gene matches. CDR3 nucleotides: TGTGCCAGCAGTTTGACAGGGACCGGCAATCAGCCCCAGCATTTT. This gives the protein CASSLTGTGNQPQHF.

The rearrangement uses TRBV29-1 and TRBJ2-1, with 9 bases lining up with TRBD2. The V and J ends lost 4 bases and 9 bases, in that order; junction bases with no gene match: 1. Germline-derived CDR1 and CDR2 are SQVTM and ANQGSEA. There are 11 residues in the CDR3. The CDR3 loop reads CSVVLAGEQFF. In DNA form, the CDR3 reads TGCAGCGTTGTACTAGCGGGTGAGCAGTTCTTC.

Turning to this clonotype: The conserved final phenylalanine or tryptophan is absent from the CDR3, which likely points to a read error. The V gene is TRBV20-1, the J gene TRBJ2-5; D unclear. Germline loops: CDR1 DFQATT, CDR2 SNEGSKA (reference sequence). V lost 0 bases and J lost 0, with 5 bases in between. CDR3 size: 13 residues. CDR3 DNA: TGCAGTGCTAGAGAACTGTACCAAGAGACCCAGTACTAC. Translated, it gives CSARELYQETQYY.

In DNA form, the CDR3 reads TGTGCCAGCAGCTCCCCGGTTGGACAGGGGAGTACTGAAGCTTTCTTT. It is translated as CASSSPVGQGSTEAFF. The chain couples TRBV28 to TRBJ1-1; TRBD1 aligns across 9 bases. The CDR3 has 16 residues. CDR1 is MDHEN, CDR2 SYDVKM, per germline. V trimming: 6 bases; J trimming: 5 bases; junction bases outside the gene matches: 13.

V is TRBV18 and J is TRBJ2-5, with 8 bases aligning to TRBD1. CDR3 size: 12 residues. J was trimmed by 5 bases and V by 8 bases; bases with no gene match: 4. Germline-derived CDR1 and CDR2 are KGHSH and LQKENI. CDR3 region: CASTDRAETQYF. The CDR3 nucleotides read TGTGCCAGCACGGACAGGGCCGAGACCCAGTACTTC.

This clonotype was detected only once. This sequence joins TRBV10-3 and TRBJ1-1; D is possibly TRBD1 (6 bases). The CDR3 sequence is 15 residues long. Deletions cut 6 bases from V and 3 bases from J, with 17 bases between. The germline V gene has CDR1 ENHRY and CDR2 SYGVKD. The CDR3 here is CAIRGSVGGDTEAFF. Here the CDR3 DNA reads TGTGCCATCAGGGGGTCGGTGGGGGGCGACACTGAAGCTTTCTTT.

In the case of this clonotype: Here the CDR3 omits its conserved ending phenylalanine or tryptophan, so a read error is the likely source. The chain couples TRBV30 to TRBJ2-7, with unresolved D. This CDR3 comprises 14 residues. V lost 0 bases, J lost 5 bases, and 14 bases lay in between. Germline V lookup: CDR1 GTSNPN, CDR2 SVGIG (reference sequence). The CDR3 loop reads CAWSVGNRFDEQYY. The CDR3 coding sequence is TGTGCCTGGAGTGTAGGGAATAGATTCGACGAGCAGTACTAC.

The chain uses TRBV6-5 and TRBJ1-1; no reliable D call. The CDR3 runs to 11 residues. V was trimmed by 7 bases and J by 7 bases, leaving 10 bases between them. CDR1 is MNHEY and CDR2 is SVGAGI in the germline V gene. DNA for the CDR3: TGTGCCAGCACCTACGGAGGTGAAGCTTTCTTT. Protein sequence: CASTYGGEAFF.

This clonotype was seen only once. This chain connects TRBV9 to TRBJ2-5; TRBD2 matches 7 bases. CDR1 and CDR2 (germline): SGDLS, YYNGEE. Trimming took 0 bases from V and 5 from J; bases not matched to a gene: 7. The CDR3 contains 15 residues. The CDR3: CASSVVGTTGETQYF. Here the CDR3 DNA reads TGTGCCAGCAGCGTAGTTGGGACTACTGGGGAGACCCAGTACTTC. Complete variable domain (other parts from reference TRBV9 and TRBJ2-5): DSGVTQTPKHLITATGQRVTLRCSPRSGDLSVYWYQQSLDQGLQFLIQYYNGEERAKGNILERFSAQQFPDLHSELNLSSLELGDSALYFCASSVVGTTGETQYFGPGTRLLVL.

V and J are TRBV11-1 and TRBJ2-5; D may be TRBD1 (6 bases). V lost 5 bases to trimming and J lost 0 bases, with 7 bases between them. The germline V gene has CDR1 SGHAT and CDR2 FQDESV (reference sequence). The CDR3 consists of 13 residues. This CDR3 is CASSGTYQETQYF. The CDR3 DNA sequence: TGTGCCAGCAGCGGGACATACCAAGAGACCCAGTACTTC.

This clonotype appeared a single time. The V call is TRBV18, the J call TRBJ1-2; TRBD1 matches at 8 bases. The length of the CDR3 is 15 residues. The ends lost 9 bases at V and 2 bases at J; junction bases unmatched: 11. CDR1 is KGHSH, CDR2 LQKENI, per germline. This CDR3 is CAREKQTGANYGYTF. CDR3 nucleotide sequence: TGTGCCAGAGAGAAGCAGACAGGGGCAAACTATGGCTACACCTTC.

J is TRBJ1-1 and V is TRBV5-1, with D tentatively TRBD1 (6 bases). The CDR3 runs 13 residues. CDR1 SGHRS and CDR2 YFSETQ come from the germline V gene. V lost 1 base and J 3 bases, leaving 7 bases between the germline ends. The CDR3 protein is CASSLNRDTEAFF. The CDR3 nucleotides are TGCGCCAGCAGCTTGAACAGGGACACTGAAGCTTTCTTT.

The chain carries TRBV10-2 and TRBJ2-7; D not certain. The germline V gene has CDR1 WSHSY and CDR2 SAAADI. This CDR3 spans 11 amino acids. The V gene lost 4 bases and the J gene lost 6 bases, with 7 bases spanning the gap. For the CDR3, the DNA is TGCGCCAGCAGTGGTTGGCGCGAGCAGTACTTC. As protein: CASSGWREQYF.

A single count supports this clonotype. The chain links TRBV2 to TRBJ2-7, with 9 bases fitting TRBD1. The junction had 6 bases not matched to a gene; V was cut back by 7 bases and J by 5 bases. The CDR3 has 13 residues. Germline values: CDR1 SNHLY, CDR2 FYNNEI. The chain's CDR3 is CASNRDRVNEQYF. CDR3 nucleotide sequence: TGTGCCAGCAACCGGGACAGGGTCAACGAGCAGTACTTC.